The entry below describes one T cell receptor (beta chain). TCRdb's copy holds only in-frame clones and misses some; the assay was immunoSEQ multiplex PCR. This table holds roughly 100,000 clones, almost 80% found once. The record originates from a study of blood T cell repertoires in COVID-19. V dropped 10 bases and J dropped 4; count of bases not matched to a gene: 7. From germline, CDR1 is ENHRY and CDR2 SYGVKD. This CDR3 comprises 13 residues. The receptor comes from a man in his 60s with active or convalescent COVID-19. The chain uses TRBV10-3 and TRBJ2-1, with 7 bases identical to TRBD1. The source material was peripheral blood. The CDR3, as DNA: TGTGCCAGCCAGGGACAGACATACAATGAGCAGTTCTTC. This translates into CASQGQTYNEQFF.